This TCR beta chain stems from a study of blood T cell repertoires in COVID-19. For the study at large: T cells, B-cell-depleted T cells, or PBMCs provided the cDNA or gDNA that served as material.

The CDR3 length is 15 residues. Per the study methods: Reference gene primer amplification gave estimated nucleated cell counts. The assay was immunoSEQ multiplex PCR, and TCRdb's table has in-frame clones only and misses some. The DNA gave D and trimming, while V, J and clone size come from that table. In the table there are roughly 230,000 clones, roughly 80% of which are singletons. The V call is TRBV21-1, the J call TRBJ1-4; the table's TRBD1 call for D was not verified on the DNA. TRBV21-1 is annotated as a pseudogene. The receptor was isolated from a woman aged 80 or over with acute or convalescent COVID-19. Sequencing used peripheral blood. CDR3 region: CASSSHRGPDEKLFF. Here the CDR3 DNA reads TGTGCCAGCAGCTCACACAGGGGCCCGGATGAAAAACTGTTTTTT.